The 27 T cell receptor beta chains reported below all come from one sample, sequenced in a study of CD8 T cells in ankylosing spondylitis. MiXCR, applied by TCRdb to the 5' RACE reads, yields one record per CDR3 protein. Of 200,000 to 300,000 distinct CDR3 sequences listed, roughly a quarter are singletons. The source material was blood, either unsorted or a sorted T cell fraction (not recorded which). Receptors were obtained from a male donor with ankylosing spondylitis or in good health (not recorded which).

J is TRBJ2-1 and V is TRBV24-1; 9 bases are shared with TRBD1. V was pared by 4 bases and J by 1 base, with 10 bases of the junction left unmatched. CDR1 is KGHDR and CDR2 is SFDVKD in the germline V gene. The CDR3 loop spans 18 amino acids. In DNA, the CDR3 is TGTGCCACCAGTGACCCCAGACCGGGACAGGGTTCCTACAATGAGCAGTTCTTC. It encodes CATSDPRPGQGSYNEQFF.

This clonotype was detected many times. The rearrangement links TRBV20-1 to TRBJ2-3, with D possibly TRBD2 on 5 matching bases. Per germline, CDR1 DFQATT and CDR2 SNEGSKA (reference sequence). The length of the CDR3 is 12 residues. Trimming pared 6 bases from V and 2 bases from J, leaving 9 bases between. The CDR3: CSALGVTDTQYF. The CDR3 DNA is TGCAGTGCCCTCGGGGTCACAGATACGCAGTATTTT.

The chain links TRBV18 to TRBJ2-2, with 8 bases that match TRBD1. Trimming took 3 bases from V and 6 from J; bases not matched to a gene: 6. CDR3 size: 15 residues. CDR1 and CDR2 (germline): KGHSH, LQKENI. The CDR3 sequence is CASSPWTGSSGELFF. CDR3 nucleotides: TGTGCCAGCTCACCGTGGACAGGGTCATCCGGGGAGCTGTTTTTT.

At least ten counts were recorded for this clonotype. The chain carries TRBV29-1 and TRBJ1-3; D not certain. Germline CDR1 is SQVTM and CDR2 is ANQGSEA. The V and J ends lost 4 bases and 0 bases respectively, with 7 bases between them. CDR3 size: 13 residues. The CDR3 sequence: CSVGQISGNTIYF. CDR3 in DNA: TGCAGCGTTGGGCAGATCTCTGGAAACACCATATATTTT.

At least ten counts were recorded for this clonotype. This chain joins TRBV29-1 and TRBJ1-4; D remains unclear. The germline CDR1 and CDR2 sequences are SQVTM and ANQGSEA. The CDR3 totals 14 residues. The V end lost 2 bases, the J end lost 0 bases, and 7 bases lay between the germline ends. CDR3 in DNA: TGCAGCGTTGAACAGCATGCAACTAATGAAAAACTGTTTTTT. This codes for CSVEQHATNEKLFF.

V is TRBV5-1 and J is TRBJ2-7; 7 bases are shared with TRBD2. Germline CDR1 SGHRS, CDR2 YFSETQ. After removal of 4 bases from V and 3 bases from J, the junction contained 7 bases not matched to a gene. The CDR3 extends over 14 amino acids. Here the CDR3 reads CASSPGAGDYEQYF. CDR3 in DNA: TGCGCCAGCAGCCCCGGTGCGGGGGACTACGAGCAGTACTTC.

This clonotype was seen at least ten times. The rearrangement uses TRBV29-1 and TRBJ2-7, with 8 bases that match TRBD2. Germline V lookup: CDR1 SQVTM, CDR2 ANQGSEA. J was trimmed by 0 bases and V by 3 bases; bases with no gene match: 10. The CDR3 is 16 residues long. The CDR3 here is CSVDSGGPADSYEQYF. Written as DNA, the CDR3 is TGCAGCGTTGACAGCGGGGGTCCTGCCGACTCCTACGAGCAGTACTTC.

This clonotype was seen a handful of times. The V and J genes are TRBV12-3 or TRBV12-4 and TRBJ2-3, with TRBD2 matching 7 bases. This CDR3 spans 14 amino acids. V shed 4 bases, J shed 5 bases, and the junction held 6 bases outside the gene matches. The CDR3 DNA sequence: TGTGCCAGCAGTTGGGACTACTTCATAGATACGCAGTATTTT. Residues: CASSWDYFIDTQYF.

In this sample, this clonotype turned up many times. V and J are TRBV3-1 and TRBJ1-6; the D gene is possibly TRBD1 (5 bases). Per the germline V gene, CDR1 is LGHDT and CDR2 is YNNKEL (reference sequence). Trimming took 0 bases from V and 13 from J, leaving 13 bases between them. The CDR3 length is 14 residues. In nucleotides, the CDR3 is TGTGCCAGCAGCCAAGATATCGGCAGGGCGCCCCTCCACTTT. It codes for CASSQDIGRAPLHF.

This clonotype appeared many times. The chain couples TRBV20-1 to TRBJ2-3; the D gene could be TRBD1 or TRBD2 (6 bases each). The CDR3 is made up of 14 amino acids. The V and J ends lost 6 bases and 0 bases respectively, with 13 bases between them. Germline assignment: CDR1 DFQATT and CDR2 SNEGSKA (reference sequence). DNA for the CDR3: TGCAGTGCCACGGGGGCCATTAGCACAGATACGCAGTATTTT. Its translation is CSATGAISTDTQYF.

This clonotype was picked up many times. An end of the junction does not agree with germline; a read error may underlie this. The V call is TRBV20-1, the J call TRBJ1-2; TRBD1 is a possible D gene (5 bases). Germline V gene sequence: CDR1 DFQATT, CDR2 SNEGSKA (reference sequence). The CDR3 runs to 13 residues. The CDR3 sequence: CSASPGLAYGYTF. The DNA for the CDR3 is TGCAGCGCTAGCCCAGGGTTGGCCTATGGCTACACCTTC.

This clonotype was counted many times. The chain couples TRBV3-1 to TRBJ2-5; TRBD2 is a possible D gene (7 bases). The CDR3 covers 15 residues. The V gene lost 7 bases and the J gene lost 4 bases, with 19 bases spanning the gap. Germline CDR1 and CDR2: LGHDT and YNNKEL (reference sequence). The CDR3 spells CASTLLGGGGETQYF. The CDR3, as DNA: TGTGCCAGCACTCTCCTGGGAGGGGGGGGAGAGACCCAGTACTTC.

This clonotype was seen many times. The CDR3 protein is CAISYRDTGYTF. CDR3 sequence (DNA): TGTGCCATCAGTTACCGGGACACTGGCTACACCTTC. The chain is built from TRBV10-3 and TRBJ1-2, with D perhaps TRBD1 (6 bases). The V gene's germline CDR1 is ENHRY and CDR2 SYGVKD. The CDR3 spans 12 residues. V was cut by 5 bases and J by 7 bases, with 11 bases left in between.

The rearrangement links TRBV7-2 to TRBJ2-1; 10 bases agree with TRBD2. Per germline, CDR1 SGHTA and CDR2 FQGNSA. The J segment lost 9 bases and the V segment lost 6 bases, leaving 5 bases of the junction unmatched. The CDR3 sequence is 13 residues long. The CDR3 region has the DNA TGTGCCAGCAGTTCCACTAGCGGGGTTGAGCAGTTCTTC. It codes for CASSSTSGVEQFF. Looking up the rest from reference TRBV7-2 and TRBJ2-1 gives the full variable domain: GAGVSQSPSNKVTEKGKDVELRCDPISGHTALYWYRQSLGQGLEFLIYFQGNSAPDKSGLPSDRFSAERTGGSVSTLTIQRTQQEDSAVYLCASSSTSGVEQFFGPGTRLTVL.

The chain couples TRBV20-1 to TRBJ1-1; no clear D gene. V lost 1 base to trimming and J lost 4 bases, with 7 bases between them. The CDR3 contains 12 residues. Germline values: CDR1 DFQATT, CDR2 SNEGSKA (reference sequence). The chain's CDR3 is CSARVRITEAFF. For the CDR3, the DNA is TGCAGTGCTAGAGTAAGGATCACTGAAGCTTTCTTT.

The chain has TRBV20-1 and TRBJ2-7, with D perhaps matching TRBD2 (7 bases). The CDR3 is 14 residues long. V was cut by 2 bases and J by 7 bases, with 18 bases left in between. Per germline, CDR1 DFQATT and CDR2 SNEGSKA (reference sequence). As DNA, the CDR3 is TGCAGTGCTAGACTCCTGGGGGGGGCGCGAGAGCAGTACTTC. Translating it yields CSARLLGGAREQYF.

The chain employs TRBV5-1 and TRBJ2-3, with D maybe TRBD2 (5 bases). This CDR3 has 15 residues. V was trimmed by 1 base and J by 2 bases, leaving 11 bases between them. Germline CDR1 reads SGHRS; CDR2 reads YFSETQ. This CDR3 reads CASSLLTRDTDTQYF. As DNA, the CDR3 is TGCGCCAGCAGCTTGTTAACCCGGGACACAGATACGCAGTATTTT.

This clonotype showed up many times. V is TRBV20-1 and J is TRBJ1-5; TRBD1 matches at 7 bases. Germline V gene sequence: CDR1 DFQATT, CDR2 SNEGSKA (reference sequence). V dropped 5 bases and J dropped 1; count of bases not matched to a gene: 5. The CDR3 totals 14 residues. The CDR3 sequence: CSALKGQSNQPQHF. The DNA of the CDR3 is TGCAGTGCTCTGAAGGGACAGAGCAATCAGCCCCAGCATTTT.

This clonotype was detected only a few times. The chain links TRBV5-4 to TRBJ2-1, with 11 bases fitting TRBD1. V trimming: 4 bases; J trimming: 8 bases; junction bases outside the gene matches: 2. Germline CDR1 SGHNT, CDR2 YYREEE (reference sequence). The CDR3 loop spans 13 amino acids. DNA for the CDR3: TGTGCCAGCAGCGCGGGACAGGGGGATGAGCAGTTCTTC. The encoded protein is CASSAGQGDEQFF.

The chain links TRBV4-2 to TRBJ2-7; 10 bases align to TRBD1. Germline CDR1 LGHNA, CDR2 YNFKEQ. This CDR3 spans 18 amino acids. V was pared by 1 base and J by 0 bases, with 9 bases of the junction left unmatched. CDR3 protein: CASSQADVGQGSSYEQYF. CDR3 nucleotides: TGTGCCAGCAGCCAAGCGGACGTGGGACAGGGGAGCTCCTACGAGCAGTACTTC.

CDR3 amino acids: CASSLGSSETQYF. DNA of the CDR3: TGCGCCAGCAGCTTGGGATCGAGCGAGACCCAGTACTTC. This rearrangement joins TRBV5-1 to TRBJ2-5; D ambiguous. This CDR3 spans 13 amino acids. Germline V gene lookup returns CDR1 SGHRS and CDR2 YFSETQ. The germline V and J ends were trimmed by 0 bases and 5 bases, with 8 bases remaining between them.

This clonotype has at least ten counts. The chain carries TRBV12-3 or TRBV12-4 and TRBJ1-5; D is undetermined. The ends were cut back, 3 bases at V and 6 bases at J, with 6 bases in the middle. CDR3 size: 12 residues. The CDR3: CASSFRSQPQHF. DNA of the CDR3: TGTGCCAGCAGTTTCCGGAGTCAGCCCCAGCATTTT.

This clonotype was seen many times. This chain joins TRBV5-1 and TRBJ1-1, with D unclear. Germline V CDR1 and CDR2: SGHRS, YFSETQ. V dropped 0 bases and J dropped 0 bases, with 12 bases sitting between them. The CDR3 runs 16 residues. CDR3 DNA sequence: TGCGCCAGCAGCTTGGGGACCTGGGGTATGAACACTGAAGCTTTCTTT. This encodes CASSLGTWGMNTEAFF.

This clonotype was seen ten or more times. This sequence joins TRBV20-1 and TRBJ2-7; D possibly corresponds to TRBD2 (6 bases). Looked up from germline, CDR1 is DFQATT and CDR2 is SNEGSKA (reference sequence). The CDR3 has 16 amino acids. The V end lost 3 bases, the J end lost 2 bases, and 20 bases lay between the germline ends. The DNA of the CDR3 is TGCAGTGCTAGGCCAGAGGTCCGGGACTCCCCCTACGAGCAGTACTTC. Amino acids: CSARPEVRDSPYEQYF.

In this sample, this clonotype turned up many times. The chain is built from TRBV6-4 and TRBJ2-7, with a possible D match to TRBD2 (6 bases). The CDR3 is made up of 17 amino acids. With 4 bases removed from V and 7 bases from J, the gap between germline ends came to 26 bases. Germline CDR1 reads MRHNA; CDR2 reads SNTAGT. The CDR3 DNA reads TGTGCCAGCAGTGTCCCTAGCGATCCGGTGGCCCCCCCGGAGCAGTACTTC. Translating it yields CASSVPSDPVAPPEQYF.

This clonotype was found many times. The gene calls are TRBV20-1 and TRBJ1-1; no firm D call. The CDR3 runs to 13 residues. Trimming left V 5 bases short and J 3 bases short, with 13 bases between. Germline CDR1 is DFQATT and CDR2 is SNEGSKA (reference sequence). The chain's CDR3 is CSAPSGGYTEAFF. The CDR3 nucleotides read TGCAGTGCTCCTTCAGGTGGATACACTGAAGCTTTCTTT.

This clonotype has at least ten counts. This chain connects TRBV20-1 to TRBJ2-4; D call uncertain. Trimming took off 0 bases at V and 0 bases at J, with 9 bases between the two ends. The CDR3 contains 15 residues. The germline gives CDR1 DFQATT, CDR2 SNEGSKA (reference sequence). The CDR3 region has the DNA TGCAGTGCTAGAGATCACGGGTTAGCCAAAAACATTCAGTACTTC. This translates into CSARDHGLAKNIQYF.